One sample yielded the 10 T cell receptor beta chains listed below, sequenced in a study of chemoradiotherapy in HPV16-positive cancers (dated by TCRdb to 2021 to 2024). To prepare the library, the immunoSEQ multiplex PCR assay was applied. TCRdb mirrors the immuneACCESS table, restricted to in-frame sequences. Some clones are absent from its copies; in checked studies, under half trace to an unresolved V gene, and the reason for the others is unknown. Counted in this sample were 7,000 or so clones; roughly 91% of them appeared once. Of the sample, 3% to 4% falls within the top ten clones. The specimen was obtained from a patient who underwent chemoradiotherapy. All receptors derive from a human donor with HPV-associated anogenital cancer.

The CDR3 DNA reads TGTGCCTGTTCAGGGATGGGGGCTGAAAAACTGTTTTTT. It translates to CACSGMGAEKLFF. This chain links TRBV30 with TRBJ1-4; D perhaps matches TRBD1 (6 bases). V shed 6 bases and J shed 7 bases, with 15 bases lying between them. The V gene's germline CDR1 is GTSNPN and CDR2 SVGIG (reference sequence). CDR3 size: 13 residues.

This chain connects TRBV19 to TRBJ2-3; possibly TRBD2 for D (7 bases). In germline, CDR1 is LNHDA, CDR2 SQIVND (reference sequence). Trimming took 6 bases from V and 8 from J, leaving 15 bases between them. The CDR3 has 13 amino acids. CDR3 residues: CASSLEGGATQYF. DNA of the CDR3: TGTGCCAGTAGCCTAGAGGGGGGGGCTACGCAGTATTTT.

The gene calls are TRBV27 and TRBJ1-2; no clear D. V lost 10 bases, J lost 6 bases, and 21 bases lay in between. Germline V lookup: CDR1 MNHEY, CDR2 SMNVEV (reference sequence). The CDR3 is 14 amino acids. This CDR3 is CATKPYSLGDGYTF. The CDR3 coding sequence is TGTGCCACCAAACCCTACTCGCTTGGGGATGGCTACACCTTC.

The chain has TRBV25-1 and TRBJ2-7; 9 bases align to TRBD2. The CDR3 has 17 residues. With 2 bases clipped from V and 2 bases from J, the junction kept 10 bases outside the gene matches. The germline gives CDR1 MGHDK, CDR2 SYGVNS. The chain's CDR3 is CASSEVGAAGGTYEQYF. CDR3 sequence (DNA): TGTGCCAGCAGTGAAGTAGGGGCGGCGGGGGGGACCTACGAGCAGTACTTC.

In its sample, this clone was seen once. The chain links TRBV19 to TRBJ1-5, with 10 bases matching TRBD1. This CDR3 is 15 amino acids long. V gave up 6 bases and J gave up 4 bases; unmatched junction bases: 6. Germline V gene data show CDR1 as LNHDA and CDR2 as SQIVND (reference sequence). The CDR3 nucleotides read TGTGCCAGTAGCCGGGGGACAGGGGAGAATCAGCCCCAGCATTTT. Its translation: CASSRGTGENQPQHF.

The chain employs TRBV10-3 and TRBJ1-5, with unresolved D. V was pared by 8 bases and J by 0 bases, with 5 bases between. The CDR3 totals 12 residues. Germline V gene sequence: CDR1 ENHRY, CDR2 SYGVKD. The CDR3 DNA reads as TGTGCCATCGGCGATAGCAATCAGCCCCAGCATTTT. It is translated as CAIGDSNQPQHF.

The sample holds a few counts of this clone. The chain joins TRBV7-8 to TRBJ2-1, with D possibly matching TRBD2 (6 bases). The V and J ends lost 5 bases and 10 bases respectively, with 15 bases between them. This CDR3 is built from 13 residues. Germline CDR1 SGHVS, CDR2 FQNEAQ. CDR3 DNA sequence: TGTGCCAGCAGCCGGGGTCCGGGAGTGGAGCAGTTCTTC. The encoded protein is CASSRGPGVEQFF.

For the CDR3, the DNA is TGTGCCAGCAGCAGCATGTCGTCTGGGGCCAACGTCCTGACTTTC. Protein product: CASSSMSSGANVLTF. The chain is built from TRBV11-2 and TRBJ2-6; D unclear. The CDR3 is 15 amino acids. The ends were cut back, 5 bases at V and 1 base at J, with 9 bases in the middle. Germline-derived CDR1 and CDR2 are SGHAT and FQNNGV.

The rearrangement links TRBV5-6 to TRBJ2-5; weak D call: TRBD1 (6 bases). The germline V and J ends were trimmed by 2 bases and 3 bases, with 17 bases remaining between them. Looked up from germline, CDR1 is SGHDT and CDR2 is YYEEEE. This CDR3 has 16 amino acids. The CDR3: CASSFDELGGKETQYF. Written as DNA, the CDR3 is TGTGCCAGCAGCTTTGACGAACTAGGGGGAAAAGAGACCCAGTACTTC. Complete variable domain (other parts from reference TRBV5-6 and TRBJ2-5): DAGVTQSPTHLIKTRGQQVTLRCSPKSGHDTVSWYQQALGQGPQFIFQYYEEEERQRGNFPDRFSGHQFPNYSSELNVNALLLGDSALYLCASSFDELGGKETQYFGPGTRLLVL.

The chain joins TRBV18 to TRBJ1-2, with D maybe TRBD1 (5 bases). The CDR3 totals 15 residues. Germline V lookup: CDR1 KGHSH, CDR2 LQKENI. The V and J ends lost 3 bases and 0 bases respectively, with 11 bases between them. The CDR3 loop is CASSPGTAANYGYTF. CDR3 nucleotide sequence: TGTGCCAGCTCACCCGGGACGGCTGCTAACTATGGCTACACCTTC.